The 22 T cell receptor beta chains listed next were all sequenced from one sample in a study of shared clonotypes between healthy human individuals. The table came from immunoSEQ multiplex PCR; TCRdb's copy has only in-frame clones and leaves some out. Among some 1 million clones listed, 75% were seen once. Source material: memory CD4+ T cells sorted from blood. Subset specified: CD45RA-negative fraction. The origin of the receptors is a man between 18 and 29 years old in good health.

The CDR3 sequence is CASSPEGLAGELFF. The CDR3 nucleotides are TGTGCCAGCTCACCAGAGGGACTAGCCGGGGAGCTGTTTTTT. The rearrangement joins TRBV18 to TRBJ2-2; 8 positions agree with TRBD2. Trimming at V came to 2 bases and at J to 6 bases, leaving 2 bases not matched to a gene. This CDR3 spans 14 amino acids. Germline assignment: CDR1 KGHSH and CDR2 LQKENI.

The chain carries TRBV12-5 and TRBJ2-7; 10 bases agree with TRBD2. The CDR3 has 15 amino acids. The V gene's germline CDR1 is LGHNT and CDR2 FRNRAP. The V and J ends lost 7 bases and 2 bases, in that order; junction bases with no gene match: 8. The CDR3 DNA reads as TGTGCTAGTGCCTCGGGACTAGCGATAACCTACGAGCAGTACTTC. Its translation is CASASGLAITYEQYF.

CDR3 sequence: CASSPRDRAYGYTF. The DNA of the CDR3 is TGTGCCAGCTCACCACGTGACAGGGCCTATGGCTACACCTTC. The V and J genes are TRBV18 and TRBJ1-2; 7 positions match TRBD1. The germline CDR1 and CDR2 sequences are KGHSH and LQKENI. The CDR3 covers 14 residues. With V trimmed by 1 base and J by 4 bases, 3 bases remained unmatched. The whole variable domain, filled in from reference TRBV18 and TRBJ1-2, reads NAGVMQNPRHLVRRRGQEARLRCSPMKGHSHVYWYRQLPEEGLKFMVYLQKENIIDESGMPKERFSAEFPKEGPSILRIQQVVRGDSAAYFCASSPRDRAYGYTFGSGTRLTVV.

The chain employs TRBV30 and TRBJ2-5, with TRBD2 matching over 9 bases. CDR1 is GTSNPN, CDR2 SVGIG, per germline (reference sequence). The CDR3 length is 14 residues. The V gene end was trimmed by 0 bases and the J gene end by 2 bases; junction bases not matched to a gene: 1. CDR3 bases: TGTGCCTGGAGTGTGACTAGCGGACAAGAGACCCAGTACTTC. This gives the protein CAWSVTSGQETQYF.

The chain employs TRBV5-1 and TRBJ1-1, with TRBD1 matching over 8 bases. V was clipped by 3 bases and J by 5 bases; unmatched bases: 6. CDR3 length equals 14 residues. CDR1 is SGHRS, CDR2 YFSETQ, per germline. Here the CDR3 DNA reads TGCGCCAGCAGCTCAAGACAGGGGAGGACTGAAGCTTTCTTT. It yields the protein CASSSRQGRTEAFF.

This clone was picked up a small number of times. The identical CDR3 is also encoded by other nucleotide sequences in the sample. The genes are TRBV18 and TRBJ1-1, with unresolved D. CDR1 KGHSH and CDR2 LQKENI come from the germline V gene. CDR3 length: 14 amino acids. Deletions cut 3 bases from V and 1 base from J, with 9 bases between. CDR3 sequence: CASSPKRENTEAFF. CDR3 coding DNA: TGTGCCAGCTCACCGAAACGAGAGAACACTGAAGCTTTCTTT.

The rearrangement uses TRBV11-3 and TRBJ1-1; 7 bases fit TRBD1. The trim removed 5 bases at V and 1 base at J, leaving 7 bases unmatched. This CDR3 spans 15 amino acids. Germline CDR1 is SGHNT and CDR2 is YENEEA. The CDR3 loop is CASSQTGAGNTEAFF. For the CDR3, the DNA is TGTGCCAGCAGCCAAACAGGGGCGGGGAACACTGAAGCTTTCTTT.

This clone was seen only a few times. The J gene is TRBJ2-2, the V gene TRBV2, with 8 bases fitting TRBD1. Germline assignment: CDR1 SNHLY and CDR2 FYNNEI. The J segment lost 7 bases and the V segment lost 7 bases, leaving 11 bases of the junction unmatched. The length of the CDR3 is 15 residues. The CDR3 DNA follows: TGTGCCAGCACACGGGGGACAGGAACAATCGGGGAGCTGTTTTTT. Its protein product is CASTRGTGTIGELFF.

V usage is TRBV11-2 and J usage is TRBJ2-2; the D gene is possibly TRBD1 (6 bases). The V end was cut by 1 base, the J end by 2 bases, with 20 bases between. The CDR3 sequence is 19 residues long. Germline CDR1 SGHAT, CDR2 FQNNGV. Here the CDR3 DNA reads TGTGCCAGCAGCTTAGGAAGGGGCAGGGGCGTGGGTAACACCGGGGAGCTGTTTTTT. It yields the protein CASSLGRGRGVGNTGELFF.

This clone was seen many times. V and J are TRBV11-2 and TRBJ1-1, with D perhaps TRBD1 (6 bases). Germline V lookup: CDR1 SGHAT, CDR2 FQNNGV. The ends were cut back, 4 bases at V and 4 bases at J, with 16 bases in the middle. The CDR3 length is 15 residues. The CDR3 DNA reads TGTGCCAGCAGCTGGAACAGGGTCGGTGGCACTGAAGCTTTCTTT. Translated, it gives CASSWNRVGGTEAFF.

CDR3 coding DNA: TGTGCCAGCAGCGTAGGCTTTATTGGCGAGCAGTACTTC. Residues: CASSVGFIGEQYF. This rearrangement joins TRBV9 to TRBJ2-7; D not resolved. CDR1 SGDLS and CDR2 YYNGEE come from the germline V gene. V was shortened by 0 bases and J by 6 bases, with 10 bases between the two germline ends. The CDR3 is 13 residues long.

CDR3 DNA sequence: TGTGCCAGCAGCTTAGGGGTGGGTTCAGCCAAAAACATTCAGTACTTC. Protein: CASSLGVGSAKNIQYF. The V gene is TRBV7-2, the J gene TRBJ2-4, with D hard to call. From germline, CDR1 is SGHTA and CDR2 FQGNSA. The CDR3 contains 16 residues. With 1 base removed from V and 0 bases from J, the gap between germline ends came to 10 bases. The variable domain in full, with the rest retrieved from reference TRBV7-2 and TRBJ2-4, is GAGVSQSPSNKVTEKGKDVELRCDPISGHTALYWYRQSLGQGLEFLIYFQGNSAPDKSGLPSDRFSAERTGGSVSTLTIQRTQQEDSAVYLCASSLGVGSAKNIQYFGAGTRLSVL.

CDR3: CASSLEGAGEKLFF. DNA for the CDR3: TGTGCCAGCAGCTTGGAGGGGGCGGGCGAAAAACTGTTTTTT. This chain joins TRBV7-6 and TRBJ1-4; 7 bases map to TRBD1. The ends lost 3 bases at V and 8 bases at J; junction bases unmatched: 6. The CDR3 loop spans 14 amino acids. Germline values: CDR1 SGHVS, CDR2 FNYEAQ.

This chain connects TRBV10-2 to TRBJ2-5; TRBD1 aligns across 9 bases. The ends lost 4 bases at V and 5 bases at J; junction bases unmatched: 8. The CDR3 runs 15 residues. The germline V gene encodes CDR1 WSHSY and CDR2 SAAADI. CDR3 sequence reads: CASSATGTGRETQYF. DNA for the CDR3: TGCGCCAGCAGTGCCACCGGGACAGGGCGTGAGACCCAGTACTTC.

The rearrangement links TRBV5-4 to TRBJ2-3, with D unclear. The CDR3 sequence is 13 residues long. V was trimmed by 4 bases and J by 1 base, leaving 7 bases between them. Per germline, CDR1 SGHNT and CDR2 YYREEE (reference sequence). DNA for the CDR3: TGTGCCAGCAGCACTGTAGGCACAGATACGCAGTATTTT. It encodes CASSTVGTDTQYF. Full variable domain (outside the CDR3, taken from reference TRBV5-4 and TRBJ2-3): ETGVTQSPTHLIKTRGQQVTLRCSSQSGHNTVSWYQQALGQGPQFIFQYYREEENGRGNFPPRFSGLQFPNYSSELNVNALELDDSALYLCASSTVGTDTQYFGPGTRLTVL.

The V call is TRBV6-1, the J call TRBJ1-2; a weak D match, TRBD1 (6 bases). V was clipped by 7 bases and J by 2 bases, with 11 bases between them. CDR1 MNHNS and CDR2 SASEGT come from the germline V gene. The CDR3 totals 13 residues. CDR3: CASTTGQNYGYTF. In DNA, the CDR3 is TGTGCCAGCACTACCGGACAGAACTATGGCTACACCTTC.

This sequence joins TRBV5-1 and TRBJ2-1; the match to TRBD1 covers 9 bases. The V gene's germline CDR1 is SGHRS and CDR2 YFSETQ. The CDR3 is 16 residues long. After removal of 1 base from V and 2 bases from J, the junction contained 4 bases not matched to a gene. The CDR3 DNA reads as TGCGCCAGCAGCTTGACTGGGACAGGGACCTACAATGAGCAGTTCTTC. Translating gives CASSLTGTGTYNEQFF.

V gene TRBV27 combines with J gene TRBJ2-7, with TRBD1 matching over 8 bases. The CDR3 extends over 17 amino acids. Per the germline V gene, CDR1 is MNHEY and CDR2 is SMNVEV (reference sequence). V gave up 6 bases and J gave up 2 bases; unmatched junction bases: 15. CDR3 in amino acids: CASRSMGVGQVPYEQYF. Written as DNA, the CDR3 is TGTGCCAGCAGGTCCATGGGAGTGGGACAGGTCCCCTACGAGCAGTACTTC.

The chain is built from TRBV5-5 and TRBJ1-5; no clear D gene. The CDR3 consists of 13 residues. Trimming stripped 2 bases from V and 4 bases from J, with 7 bases between. Germline CDR1 reads SGHKS; CDR2 reads YYEKEE (reference sequence). CDR3: CASSLSGNQPQHF. The CDR3 bases are TGTGCCAGCAGCTTATCTGGGAATCAGCCCCAGCATTTT.

On this clone: The sample carries other DNA sequences with the same CDR3. The chain combines TRBV6-5 with TRBJ2-7, with TRBD2 matching over 8 bases. CDR3 size: 14 residues. V shed 6 bases and J 3 bases; nucleotides not matched to a gene: 7. Germline V lookup: CDR1 MNHEY, CDR2 SVGAGI. CDR3 coding DNA: TGTGCCAGCAGGCGAACCGGGACTAGCTACGAGCAGTACTTC. Translation: CASRRTGTSYEQYF.

J is TRBJ2-1 and V is TRBV7-2; D remains ambiguous. Germline V gene sequence: CDR1 SGHTA, CDR2 FQGNSA. V was shortened by 1 base and J by 6 bases, with 16 bases between the two germline ends. This CDR3 is built from 16 residues. The CDR3 sequence is CASSLEPLPAPNEQFF. CDR3 DNA sequence: TGTGCCAGCAGCTTAGAGCCTCTCCCCGCGCCCAATGAGCAGTTCTTC.

V gene TRBV6-1 combines with J gene TRBJ1-2, with 7 nucleotides matching TRBD1. Germline-derived CDR1 and CDR2 are MNHNS and SASEGT. This CDR3 has 15 amino acids. Germline trimming cut 3 bases from V and 5 bases from J; bases unmatched to any gene: 9. The CDR3 spells CASSDRGERNYGYTF. DNA of the CDR3: TGTGCCAGCAGTGACAGGGGGGAAAGAAATTATGGCTACACCTTC.